This T cell receptor (beta chain) was recovered during a study of T cell responses to AZD1222 COVID-19 vaccine. V was pared by 4 bases and J by 2 bases, with 16 bases between. Germline loops: CDR1 SGHTA, CDR2 FQGNSA. The CDR3 sequence is 16 residues long. On this clone: Its target is unknown.

Assay: immunoSEQ multiplex PCR; the TCRdb copy retains only in-frame clones and omits some. This table has roughly 120,000 clones, roughly 90% appearing once. The study, taken as a whole, reports: Vaccine-related CD4 TCRs covered spike, predominating at 160-218 and 743-854. Receipt of two AZD1222 doses was followed by a rise in Spike-specific TCR breadth and depth. As reported, nearly half of all spike-specific TCRs target variant regions that are unmutated. Donors in the cohort were predominantly white British and more often female, and clonal diversity was possibly underestimated.

This TCR was recovered from an adult who received the MenACWY meningococcal vaccine as a control. V and J are TRBV7-2 and TRBJ2-3; D might be TRBD1 (5 bases). Material: peripheral blood, obtained 28 days after the second dose of the MenACWY control vaccine. CDR3 sequence: CASSSQPRGYTDTQYF. CDR3 in DNA: TGTGCCAGCAGCTCCCAACCTAGGGGCTACACAGATACGCAGTATTTT.